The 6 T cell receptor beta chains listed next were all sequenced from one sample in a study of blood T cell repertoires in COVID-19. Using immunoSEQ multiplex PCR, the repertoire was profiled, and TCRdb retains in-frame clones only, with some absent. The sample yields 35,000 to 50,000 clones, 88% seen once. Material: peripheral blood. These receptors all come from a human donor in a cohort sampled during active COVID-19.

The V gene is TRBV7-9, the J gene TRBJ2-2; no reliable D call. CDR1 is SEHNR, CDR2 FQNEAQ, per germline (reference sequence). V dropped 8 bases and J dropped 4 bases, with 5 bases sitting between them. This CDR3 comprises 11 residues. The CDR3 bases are TGTGCCAGCTCCTCCACCGGGGAGCTGTTTTTT. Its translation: CASSSTGELFF. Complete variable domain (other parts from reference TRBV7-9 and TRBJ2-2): DTGVSQNPRHKITKRGQNVTFRCDPISEHNRLYWYRQTLGQGPEFLTYFQNEAQLEKSRLLSDRFSAERPKGSFSTLEIQRTEQGDSAMYLCASSSTGELFFGEGSRLTVL.

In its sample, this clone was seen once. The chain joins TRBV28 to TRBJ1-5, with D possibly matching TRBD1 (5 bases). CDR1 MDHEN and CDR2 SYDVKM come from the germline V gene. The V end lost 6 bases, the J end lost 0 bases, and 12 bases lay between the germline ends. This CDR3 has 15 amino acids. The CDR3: CASSLYRTSNQPQHF. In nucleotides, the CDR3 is TGTGCCAGCAGCCTCTACAGGACTAGCAATCAGCCCCAGCATTTT.

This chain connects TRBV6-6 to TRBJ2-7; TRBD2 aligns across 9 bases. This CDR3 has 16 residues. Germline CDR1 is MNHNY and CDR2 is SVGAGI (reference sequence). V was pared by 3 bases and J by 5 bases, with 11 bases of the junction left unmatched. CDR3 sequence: CASSYHRAGGPHEQYF. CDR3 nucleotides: TGTGCCAGCAGTTATCATCGGGCGGGAGGGCCCCACGAGCAGTACTTC.

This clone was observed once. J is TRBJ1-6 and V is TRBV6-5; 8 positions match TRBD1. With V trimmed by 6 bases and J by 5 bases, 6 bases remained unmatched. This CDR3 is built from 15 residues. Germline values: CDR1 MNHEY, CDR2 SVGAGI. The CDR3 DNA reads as TGTGCCAGCAGACGACAGGGGCTGGATAATTCACCCCTCCACTTT. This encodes CASRRQGLDNSPLHF.

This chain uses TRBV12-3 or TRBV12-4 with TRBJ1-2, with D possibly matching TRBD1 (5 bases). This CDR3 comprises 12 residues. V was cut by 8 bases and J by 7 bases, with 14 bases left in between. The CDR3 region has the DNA TGTGCCAGCCGTGACCCCGGGGGTGGCTACACCTTC. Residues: CASRDPGGGYTF.

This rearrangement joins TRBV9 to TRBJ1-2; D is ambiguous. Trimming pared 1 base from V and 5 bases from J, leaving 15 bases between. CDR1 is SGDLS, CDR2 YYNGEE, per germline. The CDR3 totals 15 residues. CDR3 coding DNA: TGTGCCAGCAGCGTACTCCCGGGAAACCCTTATGGCTACACCTTC. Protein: CASSVLPGNPYGYTF.